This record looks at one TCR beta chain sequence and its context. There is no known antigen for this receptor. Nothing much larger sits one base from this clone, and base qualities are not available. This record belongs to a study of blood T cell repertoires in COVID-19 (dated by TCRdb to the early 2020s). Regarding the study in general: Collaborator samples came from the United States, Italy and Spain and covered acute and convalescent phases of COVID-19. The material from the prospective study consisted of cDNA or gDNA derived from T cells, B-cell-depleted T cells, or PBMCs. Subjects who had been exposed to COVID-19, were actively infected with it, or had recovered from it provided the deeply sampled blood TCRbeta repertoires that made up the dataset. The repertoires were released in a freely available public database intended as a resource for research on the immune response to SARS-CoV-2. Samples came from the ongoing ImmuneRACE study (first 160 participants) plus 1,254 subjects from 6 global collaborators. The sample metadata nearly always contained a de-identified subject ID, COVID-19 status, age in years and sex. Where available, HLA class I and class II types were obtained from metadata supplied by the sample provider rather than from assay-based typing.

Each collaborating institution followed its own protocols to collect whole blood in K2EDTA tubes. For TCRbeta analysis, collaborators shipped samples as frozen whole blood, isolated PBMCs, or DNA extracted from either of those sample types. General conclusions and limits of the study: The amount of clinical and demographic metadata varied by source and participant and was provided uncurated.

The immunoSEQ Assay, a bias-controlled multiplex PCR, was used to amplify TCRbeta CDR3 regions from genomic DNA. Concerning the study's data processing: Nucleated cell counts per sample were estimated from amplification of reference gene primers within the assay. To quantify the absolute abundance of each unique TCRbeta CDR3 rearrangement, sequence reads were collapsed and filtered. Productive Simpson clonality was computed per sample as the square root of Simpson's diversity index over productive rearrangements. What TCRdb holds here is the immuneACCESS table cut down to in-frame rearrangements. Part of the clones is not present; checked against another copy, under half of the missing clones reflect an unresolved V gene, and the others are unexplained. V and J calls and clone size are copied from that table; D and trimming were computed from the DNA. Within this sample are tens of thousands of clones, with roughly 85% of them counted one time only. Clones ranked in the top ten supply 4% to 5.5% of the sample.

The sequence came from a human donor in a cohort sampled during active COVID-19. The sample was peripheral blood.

The sequenced DNA: TGTGCCAGCAGCACAAGCCCCGGGGAGACCCAGTACTTC. It codes for CASSTSPGETQYF. The sequence is built from TRBV4-2 and TRBJ2-5; the D gene cannot be resolved reliably. The germline V gene sets CDR1 to LGHNA and CDR2 to YNFKEQ. Reading from cysteine to phenylalanine, the CDR3 counts 13 amino acids. Just CDR3 DNA is preserved here, 39 bases in frame from base 1. The junction shows trimming of 5 bases on V and 5 bases on J, plus 12 bases between the germline ends.